A single sample gave rise to the 20 T cell receptor beta chains below, sequenced in a study of T cell responses to AZD1222 COVID-19 vaccine. This table comes from immunoSEQ multiplex PCR, and its TCRdb copy is limited to in-frame clones, with some not included. This table has 140,000 to 150,000 clones, approximately 91% appearing once. Material: peripheral blood, obtained 28 days after the second AZD1222 dose. The receptors here all came from an adult who received the AZD1222 COVID-19 vaccine.

J is TRBJ1-3 and V is TRBV5-1; D remains unclear. From germline, CDR1 is SGHRS and CDR2 YFSETQ. Trimming took 7 bases from V and 4 from J, leaving 6 bases between them. This CDR3 is built from 11 residues. DNA for the CDR3: TGCGCCAGCGCTACCGGAAACACCATATATTTT. It yields the protein CASATGNTIYF.

This chain joins TRBV10-3 and TRBJ1-5; D remains unclear. This CDR3 contains 13 residues. V was trimmed by 2 bases and J by 4 bases, leaving 6 bases between them. Germline CDR1 and CDR2: ENHRY and SYGVKD. This chain's CDR3 is CAISELGNQPQHF. The CDR3 DNA reads as TGTGCCATCAGTGAGCTGGGAAATCAGCCCCAGCATTTT.

V and J are TRBV12-5 and TRBJ2-1, with TRBD2 identical over 15 bases. J gave up 1 base and V 6 bases, and 7 bases lay outside the gene matches. CDR3 length equals 18 residues. In germline, CDR1 is LGHNT, CDR2 FRNRAP. The CDR3 protein is CASGGGLAGGLSYNEQFF. CDR3 bases: TGTGCTAGTGGCGGTGGACTAGCGGGGGGGTTGTCCTACAATGAGCAGTTCTTC.

V and J are TRBV9 and TRBJ1-3; 7 bases map to TRBD1. Germline values: CDR1 SGDLS, CDR2 YYNGEE. J was trimmed by 7 bases and V by 4 bases; bases with no gene match: 5. The CDR3 is 13 amino acids. CDR3 region: CASSPSRGNTIYF. In nucleotides, the CDR3 is TGTGCCAGCAGCCCCAGCAGGGGGAACACCATATATTTT.

This clone is a singleton in its sample. The chain has TRBV28 and TRBJ1-1, with D tentatively TRBD1 (6 bases). CDR1 and CDR2 (germline): MDHEN, SYDVKM. The CDR3 is 13 amino acids. V was cut by 5 bases and J by 3 bases, with 10 bases left in between. Here the CDR3 DNA reads TGTGCCAGCAGTAGCCCAGGGGACACTGAAGCTTTCTTT. It codes for CASSSPGDTEAFF.

CDR3: CATSKNPQSTDTQYF. Written as DNA, the CDR3 is TGTGCCACCTCTAAAAATCCACAGAGCACAGATACGCAGTATTTT. The V call is TRBV19, the J call TRBJ2-3; D not certain. Between the trimmed V and J ends, which lost 10 bases and 0 bases, there was a span of 17 bases. The CDR3 has 15 residues. Germline values: CDR1 LNHDA, CDR2 SQIVND (reference sequence). Full variable domain (rest looked up from reference TRBV19 and TRBJ2-3): DGGITQSPKYLFRKEGQNVTLSCEQNLNHDAMYWYRQDPGQGLRLIYYSQIVNDFQKGDIAEGYSVSREKKESFPLTVTSAQKNPTAFYLCATSKNPQSTDTQYFGPGTRLTVL.

The J gene is TRBJ1-5, the V gene TRBV9, with D maybe TRBD1 (6 bases). The CDR3 loop spans 14 amino acids. Trimming removed 4 bases at V and 3 bases at J, with 11 bases between. Germline V gives CDR1 SGDLS, CDR2 YYNGEE. CDR3 loop: CASSWGLDNQPQHF. CDR3 bases: TGTGCCAGCAGCTGGGGGCTGGACAATCAGCCCCAGCATTTT.

The rearrangement links TRBV7-2 to TRBJ1-5; tentatively, D is TRBD1 (5 bases). The germline V gene encodes CDR1 SGHTA and CDR2 FQGNSA. The CDR3 loop spans 14 amino acids. V lost 5 bases and J 6 bases, leaving 14 bases between the germline ends. The chain's CDR3 is CASSAAGGGQPQHF. CDR3 bases: TGTGCCAGCAGCGCGGCGGGGGGAGGTCAGCCCCAGCATTTT.

This chain joins TRBV2 and TRBJ2-7, with D uncertain. CDR1 and CDR2 (germline): SNHLY, FYNNEI. There are 13 residues in the CDR3. V was pared by 4 bases and J by 3 bases, with 10 bases between. The CDR3: CASSGHPVYEQYF. The CDR3 DNA is TGTGCCAGCAGTGGACACCCTGTCTACGAGCAGTACTTC. Drawing the rest from reference TRBV2 and TRBJ2-7, the complete variable domain is EPEVTQTPSHQVTQMGQEVILRCVPISNHLYFYWYRQILGQKVEFLVSFYNNEISEKSEIFDDQFSVERPDGSNFTLKIRSTKLEDSAMYFCASSGHPVYEQYFGPGTRLTVT.

J is TRBJ2-5 and V is TRBV7-8; TRBD2 aligns across 13 bases. V was clipped by 2 bases and J by 0 bases; unmatched bases: 3. The germline V gene encodes CDR1 SGHVS and CDR2 FQNEAQ. The CDR3 runs to 17 residues. The CDR3 nucleotides read TGTGCCAGCAGCTTACGGACTAGCGGGGGTTACCAAGAGACCCAGTACTTC. Protein product: CASSLRTSGGYQETQYF.

This clone was picked up a small number of times. The V call is TRBV7-3, the J call TRBJ1-5; tentatively, D is TRBD1 (5 bases). Germline lookup yields CDR1 SGHTA and CDR2 FQGTGA. Deletions cut 5 bases from V and 8 bases from J, with 13 bases between. The CDR3 has 13 amino acids. CDR3 bases: TGTGCCAGCAGCCGGGGACCCCAGGAGCCCCAGCATTTT. Translation gives CASSRGPQEPQHF. Full variable domain (missing parts from reference TRBV7-3 and TRBJ1-5): GAGVSQTPSNKVTEKGKYVELRCDPISGHTALYWYRQSLGQGPEFLIYFQGTGAADDSGLPNDRFFAVRPEGSVSTLKIQRTERGDSAVYLCASSRGPQEPQHFGDGTRLSIL.

The chain carries TRBV19 and TRBJ1-5, with TRBD1 as a possible D gene (5 bases). This CDR3 region has 17 residues. Germline CDR1 is LNHDA and CDR2 is SQIVND (reference sequence). The V and J ends lost 6 bases and 0 bases respectively, with 18 bases between them. The CDR3 loop reads CASRLGAFSYSNQPQHF. The DNA of the CDR3 is TGTGCCAGTAGGCTCGGGGCCTTCTCGTATAGCAATCAGCCCCAGCATTTT.

The chain recombines TRBV7-7 with TRBJ2-3; 15 bases map to TRBD2. V trimming: 5 bases; J trimming: 4 bases; junction bases outside the gene matches: 7. CDR1 is SSHAT and CDR2 is FNYEAQ in the germline V gene (reference sequence). This CDR3 has 17 amino acids. This CDR3 is CASSQGLAGGRADTQYF. In DNA form, the CDR3 reads TGTGCCAGCAGCCAGGGACTAGCGGGGGGAAGGGCAGATACGCAGTATTTT.

The V and J genes are TRBV23-1 and TRBJ1-1, with D unresolved. TRBV23-1 belongs to the ORF category, with a function that is uncertain. The CDR3 length is 13 residues. V lost 0 bases and J 5 bases, leaving 7 bases between the germline ends. Here the CDR3 reads CASSQSRGTEAFF. In nucleotides, the CDR3 is TGCGCCAGCAGTCAATCAAGAGGGACTGAAGCTTTCTTT.

The chain combines TRBV18 with TRBJ2-1; 7 bases are a match to TRBD2. The length of the CDR3 is 15 residues. Germline loops: CDR1 KGHSH, CDR2 LQKENI. V lost 6 bases, J lost 4 bases, and 9 bases stayed unmatched. The DNA for the CDR3 is TGTGCCAGCTCGCCCTTGGCGGGAGTTTACAATGAGCAGTTCTTC. Its protein product is CASSPLAGVYNEQFF. The full variable domain, in which reference TRBV18 and TRBJ2-1 provide the parts outside the CDR3, is NAGVMQNPRHLVRRRGQEARLRCSPMKGHSHVYWYRQLPEEGLKFMVYLQKENIIDESGMPKERFSAEFPKEGPSILRIQQVVRGDSAAYFCASSPLAGVYNEQFFGPGTRLTVL.

The chain links TRBV7-2 to TRBJ2-1, with TRBD2 matching over 15 bases. After removal of 4 bases from V and 7 bases from J, the junction contained 11 bases not matched to a gene. The germline V gene has CDR1 SGHTA and CDR2 FQGNSA. The CDR3 is 18 amino acids. The DNA for the CDR3 is TGTGCCAGCAGCTCCCGACCGGGACTAGCGGGAGGTCCGAATGAGCAGTTCTTC. As protein: CASSSRPGLAGGPNEQFF.

Only one count was recorded for this clone. The chain combines TRBV24-1 with TRBJ2-7; possibly TRBD1 for D (6 bases). This CDR3 has 13 amino acids. The germline CDR1 and CDR2 sequences are KGHDR and SFDVKD. V lost 9 bases and J 7 bases, leaving 18 bases between the germline ends. CDR3 bases: TGTGCCACCGGGAATACAGGGCCCGGGGAGCAGTACTTC. This gives the protein CATGNTGPGEQYF.

This chain connects TRBV7-9 to TRBJ1-3; D remains ambiguous. Looked up from germline, CDR1 is SEHNR and CDR2 is FQNEAQ (reference sequence). Trimming cost V 0 bases and J 7 bases, with 7 bases left between them. The CDR3 contains 13 residues. The CDR3 DNA follows: TGTGCCAGCAGCTTAGCAAGGCGGAACACCATATATTTT. It translates to CASSLARRNTIYF.

This clone occurred once. CDR3 protein: CASKSGGFNEQFF. In DNA form, the CDR3 reads TGTGCCAGCAAGAGCGGGGGGTTCAATGAGCAGTTCTTC. This chain uses TRBV9 with TRBJ2-1, with 9 bases aligning to TRBD2. This CDR3 has 13 amino acids. The V gene's germline CDR1 is SGDLS and CDR2 YYNGEE. V trimming: 6 bases; J trimming: 6 bases; junction bases outside the gene matches: 4.

There are a few counts of this clone. The chain employs TRBV6-5 and TRBJ1-2; D might be TRBD1 (6 bases). From germline, CDR1 is MNHEY and CDR2 SVGAGI. The length of the CDR3 is 14 residues. V shed 6 bases and J shed 8 bases, with 19 bases lying between them. The CDR3 loop is CASRHKSGGWGYTF. In DNA, the CDR3 is TGTGCCAGCAGACATAAATCGGGGGGCTGGGGCTACACCTTC.